This TCR beta chain came from a study of PD-L1 blockade in urothelial cancer. Study-level results: By 3 weeks, tumor-associated blood clones had expanded more in durable-benefit patients.

Profiling relied on immunoSEQ multiplex PCR, and the TCRdb table lists in-frame clones only, not all of them. This sample yields about 100,000 clones, of which approximately 90% are seen a single time; 0.92% belongs to the top ten. As to this clone: The antigen is unknown.

The sample in question was PBMCs, obtained around atezolizumab (anti-PD-L1) treatment. The clonotype was recovered from a woman of 80 years or more with urothelial cancer.

CDR3 sequence (DNA): TGTGCCAGCAGCCAAGGGCCCCAGGGTATCGGCGAGCAGTACTTC. Protein: CASSQGPQGIGEQYF. V usage is TRBV4-2 and J usage is TRBJ2-7; possibly TRBD1 for D (5 bases). The V end lost 1 base, the J end lost 6 bases, and 16 bases lay between the germline ends. Germline CDR1 reads LGHNA; CDR2 reads YNFKEQ. CDR3 length equals 15 residues.